This TCR beta chain was obtained from a study of T cells in Graves' hyperthyroidism and ophthalmopathy. Overall study context: Peripheral blood was collected at initial diagnosis, before any treatment.

Germline-derived CDR1 and CDR2 are SGHVS and FQNEAQ. CDR3 size: 15 residues. With 6 bases clipped from V and 2 bases from J, the junction kept 10 bases outside the gene matches. Amplified TCR beta CDR3 regions derived from RNA transcripts. The study used the HTBI primer set for a first-round RT-PCR of the TCR CDR3. TCRdb analysed the multiplex PCR reads with MiXCR anew, one entry per CDR3 protein. Among more than 500,000 distinct CDR3 sequences listed, 14% to 15% were seen once. The table lists this clonotype with many counts. Its antigen is not identified. General study findings and limits: Researchers found most expanded thyroid clonotypes above 0.001 in blood as well. The model's output predicted ophthalmopathy at a median of approximately 6.5 months prior to onset.

The rearrangement uses TRBV7-8 and TRBJ2-7; TRBD1 agrees at 7 bases. The clonotype comes from a woman between 40 and 50 years old with Graves' ophthalmopathy. Sequencing used blood. CDR3 in DNA: TGTGCCAGCAGTTTAACGTCCGGGACAGCCTACGAGCAGTACTTC. This gives the protein CASSLTSGTAYEQYF.